This TCR beta chain derives from a study of blood T cells in healthy people across ages. Study results and limitations: Per million T cells, the diversity of TCR beta decreased roughly linearly as age advanced. One million T cells yielded diversity estimates that were considered underestimates.

After removal of 4 bases from V and 2 bases from J, the junction contained 6 bases not matched to a gene. Germline lookup yields CDR1 SEHNR and CDR2 FQNEAQ (reference sequence). The CDR3 spans 15 residues. Note on this clonotype: What it recognizes is unknown.

Ranging in age from roughly 6 to 100, the donors were healthy Caucasian individuals from Russia. PCR was performed a second time for 7 to 11 cycles using a sample-barcoded 5' primer and a J-beta primer mix. One entry per CDR3 protein, called by TCRdb with MiXCR from the 5' RACE reads. The table shows about 2 million distinct CDR3 sequences, with around half occurring only once. The chain is built from TRBV7-9 and TRBJ1-1; 8 bases are shared with TRBD1. Material for sequencing was blood. This clonotype was sampled from a woman in her 40s in good health. CDR3 in DNA: TGTGCCAGCAGCTCGTACAGGGGGAGTAACACTGAAGCTTTCTTT. This codes for CASSSYRGSNTEAFF. Full variable domain (remainder filled in from reference TRBV7-9 and TRBJ1-1): DTGVSQNPRHKITKRGQNVTFRCDPISEHNRLYWYRQTLGQGPEFLTYFQNEAQLEKSRLLSDRFSAERPKGSFSTLEIQRTEQGDSAMYLCASSSYRGSNTEAFFGQGTRLTVV.